This is a list of T cell receptor beta chains from one sample in a study of T-cell reconstitution after alpha-beta-depleted transplantation in children. MiXCR, run by TCRdb on the PCR reads, gives a single entry per CDR3 protein. The table lists around 530,000 distinct CDR3 sequences, about 30% of them singletons, with roughly 2.5% in the top ten. The sample was PBMCs from the stem cell graft donor, taken from the stem cell graft. The receptors shown here come from a human donor who donated a stem cell graft to a child with aplastic anemia. Both conserved end residues are part of each CDR3. Fields, in order: J gene, V gene, CDR3 protein.

J gene: TRBJ1-2
V gene: TRBV7-6
CDR3 protein: CASSDQGGQGYTF

J gene: TRBJ2-3
V gene: TRBV3-1
CDR3 protein: CASSQGAGRGALGHTQYF

J gene: TRBJ2-3
V gene: TRBV5-6
CDR3 protein: CASSRNTGGPPYYSTDTQYF

J gene: TRBJ1-1
V gene: TRBV7-9
CDR3 protein: CASSLQGVAEAFF

J gene: TRBJ2-4
V gene: TRBV12-3/TRBV12-4
CDR3 protein: CASSPGVGAAPYF

J gene: TRBJ1-5
V gene: TRBV5-6
CDR3 protein: CASSLGTRNQPQHF

J gene: TRBJ2-7
V gene: TRBV19
CDR3 protein: CASSARDASEQYF

J gene: TRBJ2-7
V gene: TRBV5-1
CDR3 protein: CASSLLAGGGHEQYF

J gene: TRBJ2-7
V gene: TRBV9
CDR3 protein: CASSVAERTASYEQYF

J gene: TRBJ2-2
V gene: TRBV7-2
CDR3 protein: CASSFRLAGTGGELFF

J gene: TRBJ2-7
V gene: TRBV29-1
CDR3 protein: CSVVGGGGQVHEQYF

J gene: TRBJ2-1
V gene: TRBV20-1
CDR3 protein: CSAQGASGHYNEQFF

J gene: TRBJ2-1
V gene: TRBV20-1
CDR3 protein: CSARDLAGPPHNEQFF

J gene: TRBJ2-3
V gene: TRBV6-5
CDR3 protein: CASSFRLSTSGSDTQYF

J gene: TRBJ1-5
V gene: TRBV7-9
CDR3 protein: CASSLGSGNSNQPQHF

J gene: TRBJ2-3
V gene: TRBV20-1
CDR3 protein: CSARDRRDFTDTQYF

J gene: TRBJ2-2
V gene: TRBV6-1
CDR3 protein: CASSRPALADSTGGELFF